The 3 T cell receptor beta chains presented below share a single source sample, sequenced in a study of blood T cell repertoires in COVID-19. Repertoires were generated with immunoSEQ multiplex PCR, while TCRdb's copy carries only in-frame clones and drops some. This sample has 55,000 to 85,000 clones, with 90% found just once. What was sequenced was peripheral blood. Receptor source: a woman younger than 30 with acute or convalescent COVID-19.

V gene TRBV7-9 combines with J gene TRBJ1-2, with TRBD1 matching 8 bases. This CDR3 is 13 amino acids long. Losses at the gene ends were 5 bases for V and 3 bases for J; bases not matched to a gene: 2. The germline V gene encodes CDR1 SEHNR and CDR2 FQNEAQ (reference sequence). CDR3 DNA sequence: TGTGCCAGCAGCCTGGACAGGGACTATGGCTACACCTTC. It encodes CASSLDRDYGYTF.

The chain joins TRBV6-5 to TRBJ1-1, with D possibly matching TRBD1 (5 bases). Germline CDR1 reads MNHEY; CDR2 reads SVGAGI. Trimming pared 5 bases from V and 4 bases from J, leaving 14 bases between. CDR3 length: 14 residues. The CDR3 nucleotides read TGTGCCAGCAGTCCCTTCGCGGGGGTCACTGAAGCTTTCTTT. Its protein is CASSPFAGVTEAFF.

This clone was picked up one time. The CDR3, as DNA: TGTGCCAGCAGTTTTCAGGGCTACGAGCAGTACTTC. As protein: CASSFQGYEQYF. The chain links TRBV12-3 or TRBV12-4 to TRBJ2-7, with D possibly TRBD1 on 5 matching bases. CDR3 length: 12 residues. Trimming shortened V by 3 bases and J by 3 bases, and 6 bases separated the two germline ends.